This TCR beta chain was obtained from a study of a mutant IDH1 vaccine in newly diagnosed glioma. General observations from the study: Apparently, pseudoprogression bore no relation to changes among the top peripheral T cell clonotypes. It was over 85% of patients that developed vaccine-induced immune responses.

V was trimmed by 0 bases and J by 3 bases, leaving 9 bases between them. Germline V lookup: CDR1 KGHSH, CDR2 LQKENI. The CDR3 extends over 15 amino acids. Time point specified: week 11, during vaccination. The study gave 300 ug of mutant IDH1 20-mer peptide per vaccine dose, with topical imiquimod. On this clone itself: Its antigen remains unidentified.

TCRdb keeps only in-frame clones here, not all; method: immunoSEQ multiplex PCR. The sample has around 120,000 clones; roughly 77% are singletons. The receptor's source is a man between 40 and 49 years old with glioma. The chain couples TRBV18 to TRBJ1-5; D ambiguous. Here the sequenced sample was PBMCs, taken from a glioma patient whose treatment included an IDH1 peptide vaccine. The CDR3 bases are TGTGCCAGCTCACCACCGGGGAGTTTCAATCAGCCCCAGCATTTT. It encodes CASSPPGSFNQPQHF.